This TCR beta chain was profiled in a study of T cells after yellow fever vaccination. Turning to the study itself: The authors prepared low-cell-number fractions using SMART-Seq v4 Ultra Low Input.

The V gene's germline CDR1 is SGHTA and CDR2 FQGNSA. CDR3 length: 15 amino acids. V gave up 1 base and J gave up 4 bases, with 13 bases separating them. General observations from the study: Subsequent to the booster, the majority of primary-vaccination clones reappeared (around 96% CD4, 88% CD8). Peaking faster, on day 5 versus 15, the secondary response was nonetheless weaker. Clonotypes found in both CD4 and CD8 compartments made up a small share.

This clonotype was seen a few times. Its antigen remains unknown. TCRdb re-called the 5' RACE reads through MiXCR, storing one row per CDR3 protein. The sample carries about 340,000 distinct CDR3 sequences, about an eighth recorded once. This clonotype was obtained from a young man who received the YFV17D yellow fever vaccine. The rearrangement joins TRBV7-2 to TRBJ1-1; TRBD1 is a possible D gene (6 bases). This specimen consisted of CD4+ T cells sorted from PBMCs, obtained 15 days after the yellow fever booster vaccination. The CDR3, as DNA: TGTGCCAGCAGCTTAGAGGCAGGGGCAGGCACTGAAGCTTTCTTT. Its protein is CASSLEAGAGTEAFF.